This is a list of T cell receptor beta chains from one sample in a study of shared clonotypes between healthy human individuals. Repertoires were generated with immunoSEQ multiplex PCR, while TCRdb's copy carries only in-frame clones and drops some. The data show roughly 2,300,000 clones, with around 92% seen just once and approximately 0.39% held by the top ten. The sample was naive CD4+ T cells from PBMCs. Source of these receptors: a man aged 18 to 29 in good health. Some clones in this sample may be carry-over from other donors' samples. Each CDR3 is given with its conserved first and last residue. The order of the fields is D gene, clone size, J gene, V gene, CDR3 DNA, CDR3 protein. A D gene is named only where the DNA matches it firmly. Clone size is given for some rows only: seen once, a few or many times, or a class if the clone is expanded.

NA	NA	TRBJ2-1	TRBV5-6	TGTGCCAGCAGCTTTCGGAGACATACGTTAAATGAGCAGTTCTTC	CASSFRRHTLNEQFF
NA	NA	TRBJ1-5	TRBV28	TGTGCCAGCAGTTTACTGCAGGCAGGCGGTCAGCCCCAGCATTTT	CASSLLQAGGQPQHF
NA	NA	TRBJ1-2	TRBV6-1	TGTGCCAGCAGTGATTTGTCCGGGGGCTACACCTTC	CASSDLSGGYTF
TRBD2	NA	TRBJ2-3	TRBV11-3	TGTGCCAGCAGCTTAGGGCTAGCGGGCAACACAGATACGCAGTATTTT	CASSLGLAGNTDTQYF
NA	once	TRBJ2-3	TRBV28	TGTGCCAGCAACCTCCTAGATACGCAGTATTTT	CASNLLDTQYF
NA	once	TRBJ2-7	TRBV2	TGTGCCTCCCAGAACTTCCCCACCTACGAGCAGTACTTC	CASQNFPTYEQYF
TRBD2	NA	TRBJ2-1	TRBV4-1	TGCGCCAGCAGCCAAGATGAGCCTAGCGGGACCAGCTCCTACAATGAGCAGTTCTTC	CASSQDEPSGTSSYNEQFF
TRBD2	NA	TRBJ2-7	TRBV28	TGTGCCAGCCGTCCCCCCGGAGCTAGCGGTCTATACGAGCAGTACTTC	CASRPPGASGLYEQYF
TRBD1	NA	TRBJ1-1	TRBV7-2	TGTGCCAGCAGCCTACAGGGGTTGAAGCCCCCCACTGAAGCTTTCTTT	CASSLQGLKPPTEAFF
NA	NA	TRBJ1-5	TRBV19	TGTGCCAGTAGTATCGAACAGTTGAATCAGCCCCAGCATTTT	CASSIEQLNQPQHF
TRBD1	NA	TRBJ1-4	TRBV28	TGTGCCAGCAGTGGCCAATCCGGGACAGGGGGCGTATCAACTAATGAAAAACTGTTTTTT	CASSGQSGTGGVSTNEKLFF
TRBD1	NA	TRBJ1-2	TRBV5-1	TGCGCCAGCAGCTACGCGGACAGGGCACCTGGCTACACCTTC	CASSYADRAPGYTF
NA	NA	TRBJ2-7	TRBV28	TGTGCCAGCAACACCCCGGGGGTGCCTCCGGGCGAGCAGTACTTC	CASNTPGVPPGEQYF
NA	NA	TRBJ2-7	TRBV7-2	TGTGCCAGCAGCGTGAGGTGGGGGGGGCACTACGAGCAGTACTTC	CASSVRWGGHYEQYF
NA	NA	TRBJ2-7	TRBV27	TGTGCCAGCAGTTGGGCCCTGGACAGCCCTACAGAGCAGTACTTC	CASSWALDSPTEQYF
NA	NA	TRBJ1-5	TRBV28	TGTGCCAGCAGTTTATCTGTTAATCAGCCCCAGCATTTT	CASSLSVNQPQHF
NA	NA	TRBJ2-7	TRBV28	TGTGCCAGCAGTCCCGGGGACAATACCTCCTACGAGCAGTACTTC	CASSPGDNTSYEQYF
NA	NA	TRBJ2-7	TRBV29-1	TGCAGCGTGACCCGAGAGGGGGACGAGCAGTACTTC	CSVTREGDEQYF
TRBD1	NA	TRBJ2-7	TRBV9	TGTGCCAGCAGCGCCCATGGGGGACAGGGAAAGAACGAGCAGTACTTC	CASSAHGGQGKNEQYF
TRBD2	NA	TRBJ2-7	TRBV5-1	TGCGCCAGCAGCTTAACCGGGACTAGCGGGAGCGGAGGGGAGTACTTC	CASSLTGTSGSGGEYF
NA	NA	TRBJ2-7	TRBV27	TGTGCCAGCAGTTTAGATGGCAGGGCCTACGAGCAGTACTTC	CASSLDGRAYEQYF
TRBD1	NA	TRBJ1-2	TRBV6-5	TGTGCCAGCAGTAGCGGGAACAGGGGCGATGGCTACACCTTC	CASSSGNRGDGYTF
NA	NA	TRBJ1-5	TRBV15	TGTGCCACCAGCAGAGTGGGGGGGGCGAGCAATCAGCCCCAGCATTTT	CATSRVGGASNQPQHF
NA	NA	TRBJ1-1	TRBV6-6	TGTGCCAGCAGTCTAGACAGGTTAACTGAAGCTTTCTTT	CASSLDRLTEAFF
TRBD2	NA	TRBJ2-7	TRBV28	TGTGCCAGCAGTTCCCCTGGAGGGCTAGCGGGAGCCCCCTACGAGCAGTACTTC	CASSSPGGLAGAPYEQYF
NA	NA	TRBJ1-4	TRBV4-2	TGTGCCAGCAGCCAAAAAGGGGGGGGTGGAGAAAAACTGTTTTTT	CASSQKGGGGEKLFF
NA	NA	TRBJ2-3	TRBV19	TGTGCCAGTAGTCCTGACACGGTCCAGACAGATACGCAGTATTTT	CASSPDTVQTDTQYF
TRBD1	NA	TRBJ1-2	TRBV7-9	TGTGCCAGCAGCTTAGGACAGGGAGTTTCGCTGGGCTATGGCTACACCTTC	CASSLGQGVSLGYGYTF
NA	few	TRBJ1-2	TRBV15	TGTGCCACCAGCAGAGATGCGGGCAGCTATGGCTACACCTTC	CATSRDAGSYGYTF
TRBD2	NA	TRBJ2-1	TRBV6-6	TGTGCCAGCAGTTACCCCGGGAGGAATGAGCAGTTCTTC	CASSYPGRNEQFF
NA	NA	TRBJ1-3	TRBV7-9	TGTGCCAGCAGCCACACAGGGCCCGGAAACACCATATATTTT	CASSHTGPGNTIYF
TRBD2	NA	TRBJ2-3	TRBV5-1	TGCGCCAGCAGCCGGGGACTAGCGGGAGGGGGAGATACGCAGTATTTT	CASSRGLAGGGDTQYF
NA	NA	TRBJ1-5	TRBV7-3	TGTGCCAGCAGCAAAACAGGGAGATCTCAGCCCCAGCATTTT	CASSKTGRSQPQHF
NA	NA	TRBJ1-4	TRBV2	TGTGCCAGCGGGGGACCGGCCAGGGAAAAACTGTTTTTT	CASGGPAREKLFF
TRBD2	NA	TRBJ2-1	TRBV19	TGTGCCAGTAGTACCCGCGTTAGCGGGAGGATCTACAATGAGCAGTTCTTC	CASSTRVSGRIYNEQFF
NA	once	TRBJ1-5	TRBV6-1	TGTGCCAGCAGTCAAACGGTCCTGAGTGGTTTGACCCAGCATTTT	CASSQTVLSGLTQHF
TRBD2	NA	TRBJ2-1	TRBV18	TGTGCCAGCTCACCTCAGAAAGCGGGAAGCTCCTACAATGAGCAGTTCTTC	CASSPQKAGSSYNEQFF
NA	NA	TRBJ1-1	TRBV28	TGTGCCAGCAGTTTGTCTGGGAGGGCTGAAGCTTTCTTT	CASSLSGRAEAFF
NA	NA	TRBJ1-5	TRBV27	TGTGCCAGCAGTCCCCGGACAGACCACCGCAATCAGCCCCAGCATTTT	CASSPRTDHRNQPQHF
NA	NA	TRBJ2-3	TRBV5-1	TGCGCCAGCAGCTTGGCCAGAAGCACAGATACGCAGTATTTT	CASSLARSTDTQYF
NA	NA	TRBJ2-1	TRBV27	TGTGCCAGCAGTTTATTCGGAGGGCCCATCGATGAGCAGTTCTTC	CASSLFGGPIDEQFF
NA	NA	TRBJ2-2	TRBV28	TGTGCCAGCAGTTTAAGCGGGTACGTGACTAAGAACACCGGGGAGCTGTTTTTT	CASSLSGYVTKNTGELFF
NA	NA	TRBJ2-4	TRBV29-1	TGCAGCGTTGACGTTGGTTCCGGAAACATTCAGTACTTC	CSVDVGSGNIQYF